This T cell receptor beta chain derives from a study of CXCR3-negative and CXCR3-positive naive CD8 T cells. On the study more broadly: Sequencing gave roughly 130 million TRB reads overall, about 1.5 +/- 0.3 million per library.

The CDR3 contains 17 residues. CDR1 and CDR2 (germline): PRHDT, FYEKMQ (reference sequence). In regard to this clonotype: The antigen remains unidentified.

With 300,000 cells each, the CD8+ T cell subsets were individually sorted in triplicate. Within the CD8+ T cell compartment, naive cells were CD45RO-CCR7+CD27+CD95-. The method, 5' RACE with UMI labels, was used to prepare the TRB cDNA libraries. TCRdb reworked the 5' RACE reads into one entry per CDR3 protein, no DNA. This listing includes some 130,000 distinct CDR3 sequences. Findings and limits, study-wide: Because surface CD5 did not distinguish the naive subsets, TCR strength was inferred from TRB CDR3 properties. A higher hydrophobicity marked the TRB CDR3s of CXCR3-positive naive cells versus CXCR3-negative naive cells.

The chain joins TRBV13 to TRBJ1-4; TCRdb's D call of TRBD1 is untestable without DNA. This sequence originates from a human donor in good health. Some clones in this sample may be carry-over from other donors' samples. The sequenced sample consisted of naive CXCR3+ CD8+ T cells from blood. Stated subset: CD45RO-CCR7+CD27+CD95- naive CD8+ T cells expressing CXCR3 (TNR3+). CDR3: CASRDTGMGDPNEKLFF.